The 27 T cell receptor beta chains below were found in one sample sequenced in a study of post-analysis software for immune sequencing data. Study-wide results and caveats: Roughly 5 TRBV segments occurring more often in patients than controls included TRBV5-6, TRBV5-1 and TRBV20-1.

Unique molecular identifiers featured in each of the TCR beta cDNA libraries. TCRdb reprocessed the PCR reads via MiXCR and lists one record per CDR3 protein. This sample carries some 890,000 distinct CDR3 sequences, approximately 53% of them seen once, and the ten largest clones take over 4%. These receptors' targets are unknown. Source material: blood. Receptor source: a girl aged 10 to 17 with multiple sclerosis.

There are a few counts of this clonotype. The V gene is TRBV5-1, the J gene TRBJ1-1; the match to TRBD1 covers 9 bases. Germline V gene data show CDR1 as SGHRS and CDR2 as YFSETQ. The CDR3 spans 15 residues. J lost 5 bases, V lost 1 base, and 6 bases had no gene match. The CDR3 DNA reads TGCGCCAGCAGCTTGCGACAGGGGGAGAAAACTGAAGCTTTCTTT. Translation gives CASSLRQGEKTEAFF.

V usage is TRBV21-1 and J usage is TRBJ2-1; the DNA was not used to check the table's D call, TRBD2. The closer fit of TRBJ2-7 to the DNA end suggests the J call may be wrong. TRBV21-1 is assigned pseudogene status. The CDR3 consists of 16 residues. DNA of the CDR3: TGTGCCAGCAGCTTCAGAAGGACGCGGGAGGGCTACGAGCAGTACTTC. This encodes CASSFRRTREGYEQYF.

This rearrangement joins TRBV5-1 to TRBJ1-1; D not certain. From germline, CDR1 is SGHRS and CDR2 YFSETQ. The V and J ends lost 0 bases and 3 bases respectively, with 12 bases between them. The CDR3 has 15 residues. For the CDR3, the DNA is TGCGCCAGCAGCTTGGCCGGGAAGAGGGACACTGAAGCTTTCTTT. Translation gives CASSLAGKRDTEAFF.

The chain couples TRBV20-1 to TRBJ1-6, with TRBD1 as a possible D gene (5 bases). The CDR3 spans 16 residues. The germline V and J ends were trimmed by 3 bases and 5 bases, with 17 bases remaining between them. Per the germline V gene, CDR1 is DFQATT and CDR2 is SNEGSKA (reference sequence). The CDR3: CSASARDLGDNSPLHF. CDR3 nucleotide sequence: TGCAGTGCTAGCGCGCGCGATCTGGGGGATAATTCACCCCTCCACTTT.

The V gene is TRBV11-2, the J gene TRBJ1-1; the D gene is possibly TRBD1 (5 bases). V lost 2 bases and J lost 4, with 11 bases in between. The germline CDR1 and CDR2 sequences are SGHAT and FQNNGV. The length of the CDR3 is 14 residues. The CDR3 DNA sequence: TGTGCCAGCAGCTTAAGCACCGGGACCACTGAAGCTTTCTTT. This sequence encodes CASSLSTGTTEAFF.

The chain is built from TRBV5-1 and TRBJ2-1, with 15 nucleotides matching TRBD2. This CDR3 contains 17 residues. V shed 3 bases and J 7 bases; nucleotides not matched to a gene: 8. Looked up from germline, CDR1 is SGHRS and CDR2 is YFSETQ. Written as DNA, the CDR3 is TGCGCCAGCAGCTGGGGACTAGCGGGGGGCCGCTCAAATGAGCAGTTCTTC. It specifies CASSWGLAGGRSNEQFF.

In DNA form, the CDR3 reads TGCGCCAGCAGCTGGGAGAGCGGGAGGGTCGCAGATACGCAGTATTTT. Translation gives CASSWESGRVADTQYF. V usage is TRBV5-1 and J usage is TRBJ2-3; 10 nucleotides agree with TRBD2. This CDR3 has 16 residues. CDR1 SGHRS and CDR2 YFSETQ come from the germline V gene. V shed 3 bases, J shed 4 bases, and the junction held 8 bases outside the gene matches.

The chain is built from TRBV5-6 and TRBJ2-3; weak D call: TRBD1 (6 bases). Trimming removed 4 bases from V and 4 bases from J, with 19 bases in between. CDR3 length equals 16 residues. Germline lookup yields CDR1 SGHDT and CDR2 YYEEEE. The CDR3: CASSKAWGLIADTQYF. The CDR3 nucleotides read TGTGCCAGCAGCAAGGCTTGGGGGCTTATAGCAGATACGCAGTATTTT. Complete variable domain (other parts from reference TRBV5-6 and TRBJ2-3): DAGVTQSPTHLIKTRGQQVTLRCSPKSGHDTVSWYQQALGQGPQFIFQYYEEEERQRGNFPDRFSGHQFPNYSSELNVNALLLGDSALYLCASSKAWGLIADTQYFGPGTRLTVL.

The genes are TRBV20-1 and TRBJ2-1; TRBD2 is a possible D gene (6 bases). The CDR3 loop spans 13 amino acids. Germline CDR1 is DFQATT and CDR2 is SNEGSKA (reference sequence). V was clipped by 4 bases and J by 3 bases, with 10 bases between them. CDR3: CSATGLRYNEQFF. The CDR3, as DNA: TGCAGTGCTACGGGACTTCGCTACAATGAGCAGTTCTTC.

This clonotype has only a few counts. The CDR3: CSARSGSIQETQYF. The CDR3 DNA is TGCAGTGCTAGGAGCGGGAGCATCCAAGAGACCCAGTACTTC. V is TRBV20-1 and J is TRBJ2-5; 8 bases agree with TRBD2. V lost 3 bases, J lost 1 base, and 4 bases stayed unmatched. Germline V gene lookup returns CDR1 DFQATT and CDR2 SNEGSKA (reference sequence). The CDR3 runs 14 residues.

The chain links TRBV12-3 or TRBV12-4 to TRBJ2-1; D gene uncertain. V dropped 4 bases and J dropped 10 bases, with 11 bases sitting between them. The CDR3 is 12 amino acids. The CDR3, as DNA: TGTGCCAGCAGTTCCGGTCGTACGGAGCAGTTCTTC. Translation: CASSSGRTEQFF.

In this sample, this clonotype turned up a few times. The V and J genes are TRBV29-1 and TRBJ2-1; 10 bases fit TRBD2. Germline CDR1 reads SQVTM; CDR2 reads ANQGSEA. The trim removed 4 bases at V and 6 bases at J, leaving 6 bases unmatched. The CDR3 contains 14 residues. The CDR3 here is CSVAPLAGVNEQFF. CDR3 sequence (DNA): TGCAGCGTTGCCCCTCTAGCGGGAGTCAATGAGCAGTTCTTC.

The rearrangement uses TRBV7-9 and TRBJ2-5; 9 nucleotides agree with TRBD1. The J call may be incorrect, as the DNA end agrees better with TRBJ2-7. The CDR3 totals 13 residues. Germline V CDR1 and CDR2: SEHNR, FQNEAQ (reference sequence). For the CDR3, the DNA is TGTGCCAGCAGCCCCCGGACAGGGGACGAGCAGTACTTC. It encodes CASSPRTGDEQYF.

The rearrangement links TRBV5-1 to TRBJ2-3, with D maybe TRBD1 (5 bases). The CDR3 contains 17 residues. Trimming cost V 2 bases and J 2 bases, with 18 bases left between them. The germline CDR1 and CDR2 sequences are SGHRS and YFSETQ. The CDR3: CASSFRPDSLSTDTQYF. In DNA form, the CDR3 reads TGCGCCAGCAGCTTCCGGCCCGACAGTCTTTCCACAGATACGCAGTATTTT.

The chain links TRBV27 to TRBJ2-7; 7 bases align to TRBD1. V lost 4 bases to trimming and J lost 1 base; unmatched junction nucleotides: 7. From germline, CDR1 is MNHEY and CDR2 SMNVEV (reference sequence). This CDR3 comprises 15 residues. The CDR3 loop is CASSSGRTGSYEQYF. The DNA of the CDR3 is TGTGCCAGCAGTTCAGGCCGGACAGGTTCCTACGAGCAGTACTTC.

The V call is TRBV13, the J call TRBJ2-1, with 11 nucleotides matching TRBD2. Trimming took 5 bases from V and 0 from J; bases not matched to a gene: 6. The CDR3 length is 17 residues. Germline V gene data show CDR1 as PRHDT and CDR2 as FYEKMQ (reference sequence). CDR3 in amino acids: CASSPRLAGTSYNEQFF. Written as DNA, the CDR3 is TGTGCCAGCAGCCCCCGACTAGCGGGGACCTCCTACAATGAGCAGTTCTTC.

This clonotype has more than one count but fewer than ten. The rearrangement links TRBV11-2 to TRBJ2-5; possibly TRBD1 for D (5 bases). Germline loops: CDR1 SGHAT, CDR2 FQNNGV. The germline V and J ends were trimmed by 5 bases and 2 bases, with 9 bases remaining between them. This CDR3 contains 13 residues. For the CDR3, the DNA is TGTGCCAGCAGCACTCGACAGCAAGAGACCCAGTACTTC. Translated, it gives CASSTRQQETQYF.

The V gene is TRBV15, the J gene TRBJ2-5; TRBD2 aligns across 12 bases. The junction had 12 bases not matched to a gene; V was cut back by 9 bases and J by 4 bases. The V gene's germline CDR1 is LNHNV and CDR2 YYDKDF (reference sequence). The CDR3 contains 16 residues. In DNA, the CDR3 is TGTGCCACTGGGACTAGCGGGTCACATCGAGGAGAGACCCAGTACTTC. Its protein is CATGTSGSHRGETQYF.

The chain has TRBV20-1 and TRBJ2-3; 7 nucleotides agree with TRBD2. Germline CDR1 reads DFQATT; CDR2 reads SNEGSKA (reference sequence). V shed 5 bases and J 6 bases; nucleotides not matched to a gene: 14. This CDR3 is built from 15 residues. In DNA, the CDR3 is TGCAGTGCTCCCCCTAGCGGAGCACTTCGGGATACGCAGTATTTT. This codes for CSAPPSGALRDTQYF.

The chain joins TRBV6-4 to TRBJ2-1; no definite D call. The V end lost 10 bases, the J end lost 7 bases, and 11 bases lay between the germline ends. The CDR3 runs to 11 residues. The germline V gene encodes CDR1 MRHNA and CDR2 SNTAGT. DNA of the CDR3: TGTGCCACCTCCATTCAGAATGAGCAGTTCTTC. It yields the protein CATSIQNEQFF.

Remarks on this clonotype: One junction end does not reproduce the germline sequence, and a read error may be involved. The V and J genes are TRBV28 and TRBJ2-7; 13 bases agree with TRBD2. CDR1 is MDHEN and CDR2 is SYDVKM in the germline V gene. The CDR3 is made up of 16 amino acids. CDR3: CTSSITSGRASYEQYF. As DNA, the CDR3 is TGTACCAGCAGTATAACTAGCGGGAGGGCCTCCTACGAGCAGTACTTC.

The V and J genes are TRBV4-1 and TRBJ2-7, with TRBD2 identical over 9 bases. V shed 0 bases and J 2 bases; nucleotides not matched to a gene: 5. Germline V gene lookup returns CDR1 MGHRA and CDR2 YSYEKL. The CDR3 extends over 16 amino acids. For the CDR3, the DNA is TGCGCCAGCAGCCAAGAGGCGTCTAGCGGGGCCTACGAGCAGTACTTC. Its translation is CASSQEASSGAYEQYF.

The chain joins TRBV12-3 or TRBV12-4 to TRBJ2-2; D is uncertain. The V gene lost 7 bases and the J gene lost 11 bases, with 11 bases spanning the gap. The CDR3 has 11 amino acids. The CDR3 DNA is TGTGCCAGCACCCAGGCACACGAGCTGTTTTTT. Amino acid sequence: CASTQAHELFF.

The J gene is TRBJ2-3, the V gene TRBV28; TRBD2 matches 10 bases. The germline CDR1 and CDR2 sequences are MDHEN and SYDVKM. V shed 4 bases and J 4 bases; nucleotides not matched to a gene: 8. The CDR3 spans 16 residues. Written as DNA, the CDR3 is TGTGCCAGCAGTTCCGAACTAGCGGGGTACGCAGATACGCAGTATTTT. This translates into CASSSELAGYADTQYF.

This clonotype was counted between two and nine times. V is TRBV7-9 and J is TRBJ2-7; D gene ambiguous. V lost 0 bases, J lost 5 bases, and 11 bases lay in between. The CDR3 covers 14 residues. Germline CDR1 and CDR2: SEHNR and FQNEAQ (reference sequence). CDR3 region: CASSLAGPRNEQYF. CDR3 nucleotides: TGTGCCAGCAGCTTAGCTGGACCCCGGAACGAGCAGTACTTC.

This chain uses TRBV7-9 with TRBJ2-5; 9 nucleotides line up with TRBD1. Germline-derived CDR1 and CDR2 are SEHNR and FQNEAQ (reference sequence). The CDR3 extends over 17 amino acids. Trimming took 1 base from V and 1 from J; bases not matched to a gene: 7. CDR3 DNA sequence: TGTGCCAGCAGCTTAGGAACAGGGGACAGGGTCCAAGAGACCCAGTACTTC. Protein product: CASSLGTGDRVQETQYF.

Concerning this clonotype: Its ends do not fully match the called genes, so a read error is possible. The chain is built from TRBV20-1 and TRBJ2-4, with D hard to call. The CDR3 runs 14 residues. CDR1 and CDR2 from the germline V gene are DFQATT and SNEGSKA (reference sequence). This CDR3 reads CSARYGSAKNIQYF. For the CDR3, the DNA is TGTAGTGCTAGATACGGATCGGCCAAAAACATTCAGTACTTC.